Listed below are T cell receptor beta chains from one sample, sequenced in a study of siplizumab effects on memory and regulatory T cells. TCRdb's table, derived via immunoSEQ multiplex PCR, lists solely in-frame clones and lacks some. This table has 70,000 to 95,000 clones, 80% to 95% appearing once. Sample: CD8+ T cells sorted from blood. All receptors come from a human donor in good health. Both conserved end residues are trimmed from each CDR3. Clone size is given for some rows only: seen once, a few or many times, or a class if the clone is expanded.

v_call clone_size cdr3_aa
TRBV13 . ASSLRTDQETQY
TRBV28 . ASTPTGTLNEQY
TRBV4-1 . ASSQDLPSGRFLSSYEQY
TRBV11-3 once ASSLAWPRGTQY
TRBV7-2 medium-sized ASSYGQPWYGYT
TRBV13 once ASSLDIGPNIQY
TRBV9 . ASSVGGAVSGELF
TRBV5-1 . ARHRERDSYEQY
TRBV7-2 . ASSLGRESYEQY
TRBV4-1 . ASSFGAVNEQF
TRBV7-6 . ASSLVGQGEQY
TRBV13 . ASSLGPAYEQY
TRBV4-1 . ASSQIRRDSGNYGYT
TRBV4-2 . ASSQDHSNWGGTYNEQF
TRBV5-6 . ASGQSTGVRSVEQY
TRBV6-5 . ASSYGGNNEQF
TRBV5-1 . ASSFLPGQNQETQY
TRBV7-2 . ASSLLRGATEAF
TRBV30 few AWKGGTEAF
TRBV5-6 . ASSSDREGSYEQY
TRBV9 . ASSYGGGYTGELF
TRBV29-1 . SLTAGVDFNEQF
TRBV19 . ASSIGGGTEQY
TRBV21-1 . ASRGTRDRVTEQY
TRBV4-2 once ASSQDQGQAETQY
TRBV7-7 . ASSSGLADNEQF
TRBV27 . ASSSGQGLDYGYT
TRBV25-1 . ASSERGGPSYNEQF
TRBV6-5 . ASSAETQY
TRBV7-9 . ASSPQLADPAYEQY